Listed below are T cell receptor beta chains from one sample, sequenced in a study of cytomegalovirus exposure and HLA in healthy donors. The repertoire was sequenced with immunoSEQ multiplex PCR; TCRdb's copy has only in-frame clones and lacks some. The repertoire holds 90,000 to 120,000 clones, about 74% seen once, with 14% in the top ten. The sequencing sample was made of PBMCs. These receptors all stem from a woman between 40 and 55 years old in good health and CMV-seropositive. The conserved cysteine and the conserved F or W are not part of the CDR3 here. Only some rows state a clone size, as once, few, many or a class for expanded clones.

clone_size	v_call	cdr3_length	j_call	cdr3_aa
NA	TRBV5-1	11	TRBJ2-5	ASSQFELGAQY
few	TRBV29-1	13	TRBJ2-1	SVAPSGGAYNEQF
NA	TRBV2	13	TRBJ1-2	ASSEGTGGGYGYT
few	TRBV20-1	8	TRBJ2-5	SATEETQY
NA	TRBV5-1	13	TRBJ2-3	ASSLRTGPTDTQY
NA	TRBV10-2	15	TRBJ2-7	ASSGGQGPRGAYEQY
few	TRBV19	15	TRBJ2-1	ASSSRGTATSYNEQF
NA	TRBV5-1	11	TRBJ2-7	ASSLAGWDEQY
NA	TRBV6-6	13	TRBJ1-1	ASSYIGQGDTEAF
NA	TRBV10-3	9	TRBJ2-1	AISRVGEQF
NA	TRBV28	12	TRBJ1-5	ASSLTQINQPQH
NA	TRBV5-6	11	TRBJ2-7	ASSSGTSDEQY
NA	TRBV6-5	13	TRBJ2-7	ASSLSGGALYEQY
NA	TRBV7-2	13	TRBJ1-2	ASSPRDRFNYGYT
NA	TRBV5-1	16	TRBJ1-1	ASSLRFATRRLNAEAF
NA	TRBV5-1	15	TRBJ1-1	ASTGQGGGVGNTEAF
NA	TRBV20-1	7	TRBJ1-2	SAPQGYT
few	TRBV7-6	11	TRBJ1-5	ASSLGRGQPQH
NA	TRBV5-1	14	TRBJ1-3	ASSWGHTGSGNTIY
NA	TRBV11-1	11	TRBJ2-1	ASSHDIYNEQF
few	TRBV6-1	16	TRBJ1-4	ASSELGAGGPLDEKLF
NA	TRBV9	11	TRBJ2-3	ASNEGGTDTQY
NA	TRBV2	10	TRBJ2-5	ASALLQETQY
NA	TRBV6-5	11	TRBJ1-1	ASSTGQNTEAF
NA	TRBV5-4	13	TRBJ2-5	ASSRRDREVETQY
NA	TRBV5-6	15	TRBJ2-4	ASSLEGQGLAKNIQY
NA	TRBV7-2	15	TRBJ1-1	ASRLTGQGALNTEAF
NA	TRBV29-1	12	TRBJ2-3	SVVPTQTIDTQY
NA	TRBV29-1	12	TRBJ1-1	SVAEQGAIAEAF
once	TRBV6-5	14	TRBJ1-6	ASSYGQLRENSPLH
NA	TRBV4-2	11	TRBJ1-5	ASSQAGNQPQH
NA	TRBV20-1	8	TRBJ2-5	SALQGPQY
few	TRBV28	14	TRBJ2-7	ASRTPGQGVSYEQY
NA	TRBV10-2	12	TRBJ2-3	ASSARTGTDTQY
few	TRBV6-5	11	TRBJ1-1	ASNSPRYTGAF
NA	TRBV15	14	TRBJ1-5	ATSTGGQGGNQPQH
NA	TRBV30	11	TRBJ2-1	AWRNRVNNEQF
NA	TRBV18	12	TRBJ2-7	ASSPGTGLYEQY
NA	TRBV6-5	13	TRBJ1-4	ATRPLGQGDEKLF